This T cell receptor beta chain was found in a study of identical twins. This clonotype was found a few times. Its antigen is currently unknown. Study outcomes and limitations: Compared with unrelated sharing, twin-shared out-of-frame alpha sequences had more low-probability sequences. Models underestimated out-of-frame TCR alpha sharing in monozygotic twins. A lower insertion count was a feature of abundant cord blood beta clonotypes, with no such feature in memory repertoires.

One entry per CDR3 protein, called by TCRdb with MiXCR from the 5' RACE reads. The table lists under 350,000 distinct CDR3 sequences, over 8.5% of them singletons. V was clipped by 2 bases and J by 3 bases; unmatched bases: 6. The CDR3 is 16 amino acids. Only healthy Caucasians were included as donors. This same sample was also taken into another study, of yellow fever vaccine responses in identical twins.

Sample: CD8+ T cells sorted from blood. This chain connects TRBV12-3 or TRBV12-4 to TRBJ2-3; 9 bases are shared with TRBD1. The origin of this receptor is a woman between 18 and 30 years old in good health. The CDR3, as DNA: TGTGCCAGCAGTTTAATCTACGGACAGGGGACAGATACGCAGTATTTT. Amino acids: CASSLIYGQGTDTQYF.